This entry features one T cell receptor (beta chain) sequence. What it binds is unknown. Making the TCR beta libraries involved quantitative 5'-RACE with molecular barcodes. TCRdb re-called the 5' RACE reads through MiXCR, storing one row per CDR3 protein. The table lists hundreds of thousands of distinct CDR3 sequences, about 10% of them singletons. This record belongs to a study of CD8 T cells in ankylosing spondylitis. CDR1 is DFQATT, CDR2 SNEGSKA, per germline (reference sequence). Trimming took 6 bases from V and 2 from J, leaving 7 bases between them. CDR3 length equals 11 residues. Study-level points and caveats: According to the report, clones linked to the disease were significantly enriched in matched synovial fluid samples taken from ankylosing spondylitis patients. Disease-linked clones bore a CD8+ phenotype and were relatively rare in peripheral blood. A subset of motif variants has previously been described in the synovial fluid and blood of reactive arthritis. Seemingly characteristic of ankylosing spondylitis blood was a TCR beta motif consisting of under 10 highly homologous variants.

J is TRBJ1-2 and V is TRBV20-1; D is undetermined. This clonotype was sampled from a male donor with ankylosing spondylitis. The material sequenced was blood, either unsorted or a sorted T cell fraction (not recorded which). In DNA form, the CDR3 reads TGCAGTGCCCGCCCCAACTATGGCTACACCTTC. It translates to CSARPNYGYTF.